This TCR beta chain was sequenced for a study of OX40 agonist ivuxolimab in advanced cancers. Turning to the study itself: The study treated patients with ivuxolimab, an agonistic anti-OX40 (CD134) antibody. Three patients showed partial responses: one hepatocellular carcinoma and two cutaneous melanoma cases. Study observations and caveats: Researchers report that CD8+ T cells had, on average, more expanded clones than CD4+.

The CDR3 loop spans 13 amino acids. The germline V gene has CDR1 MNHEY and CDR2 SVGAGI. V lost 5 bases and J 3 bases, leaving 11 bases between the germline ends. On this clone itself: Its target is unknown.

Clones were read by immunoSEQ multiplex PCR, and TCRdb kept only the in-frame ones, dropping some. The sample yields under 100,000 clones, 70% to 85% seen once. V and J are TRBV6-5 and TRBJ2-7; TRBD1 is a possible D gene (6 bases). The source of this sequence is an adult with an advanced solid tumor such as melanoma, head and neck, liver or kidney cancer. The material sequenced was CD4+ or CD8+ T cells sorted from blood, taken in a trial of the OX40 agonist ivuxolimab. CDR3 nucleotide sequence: TGTGCCAGCAGTCCCACAGGGCTCTACGAGCAGTACTTC. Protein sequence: CASSPTGLYEQYF.